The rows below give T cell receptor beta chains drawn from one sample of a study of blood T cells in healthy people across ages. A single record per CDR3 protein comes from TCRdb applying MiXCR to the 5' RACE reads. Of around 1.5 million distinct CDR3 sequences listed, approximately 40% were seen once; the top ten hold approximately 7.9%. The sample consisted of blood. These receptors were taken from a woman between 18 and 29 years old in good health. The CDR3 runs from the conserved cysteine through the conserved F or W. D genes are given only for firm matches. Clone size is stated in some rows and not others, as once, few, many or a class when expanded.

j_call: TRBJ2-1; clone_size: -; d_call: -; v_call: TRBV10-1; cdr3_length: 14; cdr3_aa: CASSVEWAAHEQFF; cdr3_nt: TGCGCCAGCAGTGTAGAATGGGCCGCCCATGAGCAGTTCTTC
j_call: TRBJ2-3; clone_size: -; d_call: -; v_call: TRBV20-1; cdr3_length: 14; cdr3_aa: CSARDPHRIDAQYF; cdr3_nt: TGCAGTGCTAGAGATCCCCACCGGATAGATGCGCAGTATTTT
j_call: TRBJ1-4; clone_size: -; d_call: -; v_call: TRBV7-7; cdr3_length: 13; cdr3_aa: CASSPGEREKLFF; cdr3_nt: TGTGCCAGCTCCCCAGGCGAACGCGAAAAACTGTTTTTT
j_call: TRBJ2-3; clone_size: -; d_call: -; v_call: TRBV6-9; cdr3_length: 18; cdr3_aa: CASSFSNSGGLRGDTQYF; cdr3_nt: TGTGCCAGCAGTTTTTCCAATAGCGGCGGGCTACGGGGAGATACGCAGTATTTT
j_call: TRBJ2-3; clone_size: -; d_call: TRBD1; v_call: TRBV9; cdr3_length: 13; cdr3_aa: CAGSDRETDTQYF; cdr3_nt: TGTGCCGGCAGCGACAGGGAAACAGATACGCAGTATTTT
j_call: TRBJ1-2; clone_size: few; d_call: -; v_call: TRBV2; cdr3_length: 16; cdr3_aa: CASSTRTAGSNYGYTF; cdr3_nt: TGTGCCAGCAGTACCCGAACGGCAGGGTCTAACTATGGCTACACCTTC
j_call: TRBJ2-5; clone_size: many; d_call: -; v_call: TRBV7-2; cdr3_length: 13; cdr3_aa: CASSYLVGETQYF; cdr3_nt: TGTGCCAGCAGCTACTTAGTGGGAGAGACCCAGTACTTC
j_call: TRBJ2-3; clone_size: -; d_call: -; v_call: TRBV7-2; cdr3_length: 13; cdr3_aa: CASNWGQQDTQYF; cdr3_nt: TGTGCCAGCAACTGGGGTCAGCAAGATACGCAGTATTTT
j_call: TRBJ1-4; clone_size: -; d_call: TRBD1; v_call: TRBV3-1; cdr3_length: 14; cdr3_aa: CASSQGTGREKLFF; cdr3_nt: TGTGCCAGCAGCCAAGGGACAGGGAGGGAAAAACTGTTTTTT
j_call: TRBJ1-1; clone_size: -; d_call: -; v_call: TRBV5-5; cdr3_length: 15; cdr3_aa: CASSLEGTRNTEAFF; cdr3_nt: TGTGCCAGCAGCTTGGAGGGAACCAGGAACACTGAAGCTTTCTTT
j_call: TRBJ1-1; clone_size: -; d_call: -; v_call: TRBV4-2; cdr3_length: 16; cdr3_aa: CASSPDVGPGVTEAFF; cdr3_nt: TGTGCCAGCAGCCCCGATGTGGGTCCAGGGGTCACTGAAGCTTTCTTT
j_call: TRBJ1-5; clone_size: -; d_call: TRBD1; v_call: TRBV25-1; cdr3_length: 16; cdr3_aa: CASSDRRTGFGQPQHF; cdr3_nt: TGTGCCAGCAGTGACCGAAGGACAGGGTTCGGGCAGCCCCAGCATTTT
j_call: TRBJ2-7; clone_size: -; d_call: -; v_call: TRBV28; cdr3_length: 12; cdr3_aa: CASKGTTYEQYF; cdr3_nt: TGTGCCAGCAAGGGTACAACCTACGAGCAGTACTTC
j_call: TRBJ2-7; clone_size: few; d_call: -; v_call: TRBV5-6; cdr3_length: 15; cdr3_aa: CASSLASGPLYEQYF; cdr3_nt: TGTGCCAGCAGCTTGGCCTCGGGGCCTCTCTACGAGCAGTACTTC
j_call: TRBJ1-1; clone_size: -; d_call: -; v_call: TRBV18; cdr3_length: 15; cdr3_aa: CASSPQRGTHTEAFF; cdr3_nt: TGTGCCAGCTCACCGCAGCGAGGGACCCACACTGAAGCTTTCTTT
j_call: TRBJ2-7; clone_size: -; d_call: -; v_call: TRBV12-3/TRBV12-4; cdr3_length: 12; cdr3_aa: CASSSADNEQYF; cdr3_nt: TGTGCCAGCAGTTCCGCGGACAATGAGCAGTACTTC
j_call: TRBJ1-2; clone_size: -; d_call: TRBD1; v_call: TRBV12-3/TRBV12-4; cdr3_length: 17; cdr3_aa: CASSPQRQGAPGYGYTF; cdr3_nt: TGTGCCAGCAGCCCACAACGACAGGGGGCCCCAGGCTATGGCTACACCTTC
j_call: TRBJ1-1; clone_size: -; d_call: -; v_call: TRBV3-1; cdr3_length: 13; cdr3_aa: CASSHDLGGSAFF; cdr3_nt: TGTGCCAGCAGCCATGACTTAGGAGGGTCGGCTTTCTTT
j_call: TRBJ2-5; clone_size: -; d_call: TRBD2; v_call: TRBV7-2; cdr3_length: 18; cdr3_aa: CASSLGIRLAGFQEAQYF; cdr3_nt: TGTGCCAGCAGCTTAGGGATCCGACTAGCGGGCTTCCAAGAGGCCCAGTACTTC
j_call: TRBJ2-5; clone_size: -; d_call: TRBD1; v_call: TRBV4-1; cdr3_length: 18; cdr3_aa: CASSQASLGGTGQETQYF; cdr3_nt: TGCGCCAGCAGCCAGGCTTCATTAGGCGGGACAGGACAAGAGACCCAGTACTTC
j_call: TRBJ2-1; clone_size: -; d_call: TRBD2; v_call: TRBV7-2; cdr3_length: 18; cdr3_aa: CASSFSLSGTSPDNEQFF; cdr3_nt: TGTGCCAGCAGCTTTTCCCTCTCCGGGACTAGCCCGGACAATGAGCAGTTCTTC
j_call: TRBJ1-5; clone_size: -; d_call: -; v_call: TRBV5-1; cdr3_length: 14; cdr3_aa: CASSLDGGEQPQHF; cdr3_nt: TGCGCCAGCAGCTTGGACGGGGGAGAGCAGCCCCAGCATTTT
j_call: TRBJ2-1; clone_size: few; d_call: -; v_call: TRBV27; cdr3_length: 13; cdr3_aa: CASTTTGGNEQFF; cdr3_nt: TGTGCCAGCACAACGACTGGGGGGAATGAGCAGTTCTTC
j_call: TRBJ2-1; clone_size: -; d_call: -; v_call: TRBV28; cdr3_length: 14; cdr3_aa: CATHNTNPYNEQFF; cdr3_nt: TGTGCCACCCATAATACAAACCCCTACAATGAGCAGTTCTTC
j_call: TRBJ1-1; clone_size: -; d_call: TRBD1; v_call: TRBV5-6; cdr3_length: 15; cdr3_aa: CASSLNRGSQTEAFF; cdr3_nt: TGTGCCAGCAGCTTAAACAGGGGTTCCCAGACTGAAGCTTTCTTT
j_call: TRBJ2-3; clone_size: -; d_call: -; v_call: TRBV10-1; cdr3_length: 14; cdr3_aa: CASRDEGNTDTQYF; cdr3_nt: TGCGCCAGCAGGGATGAGGGAAACACAGATACGCAGTATTTT
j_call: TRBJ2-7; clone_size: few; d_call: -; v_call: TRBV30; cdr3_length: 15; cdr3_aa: CAYKMRDSVPYEQYF; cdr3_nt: TGTGCCTATAAGATGCGGGACAGTGTTCCCTACGAGCAGTACTTC
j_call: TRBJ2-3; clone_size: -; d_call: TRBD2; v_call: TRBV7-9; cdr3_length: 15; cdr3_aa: CASSSLVGGSDTQYF; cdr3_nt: TGTGCCAGCAGCTCCCTTGTCGGGGGGTCAGATACGCAGTATTTT
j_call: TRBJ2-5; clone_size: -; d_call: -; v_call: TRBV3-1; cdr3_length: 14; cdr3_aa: CASSPRGYGETQYF; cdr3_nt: TGTGCCAGCAGCCCAAGGGGGTATGGAGAGACCCAGTACTTC
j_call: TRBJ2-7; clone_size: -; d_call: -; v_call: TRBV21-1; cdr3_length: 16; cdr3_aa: CASSKGVGTPLLGQYF; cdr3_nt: TGTGCCAGCAGCAAAGGCGTGGGGACGCCTCTTTTAGGGCAGTACTTC
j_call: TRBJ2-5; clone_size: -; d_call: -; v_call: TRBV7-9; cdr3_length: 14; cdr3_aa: CASSLVGLSETQYF; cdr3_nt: TGTGCCAGCAGCTTAGTAGGGCTTTCGGAGACCCAGTACTTC
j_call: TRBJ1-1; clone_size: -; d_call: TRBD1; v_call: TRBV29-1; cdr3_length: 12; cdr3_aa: CSVIEGGGEAFF; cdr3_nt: TGCAGTGTGATCGAAGGGGGCGGTGAAGCTTTCTTT
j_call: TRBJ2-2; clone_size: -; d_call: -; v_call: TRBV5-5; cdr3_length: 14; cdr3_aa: CASSLLQDTGELFF; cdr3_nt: TGTGCCAGCAGCTTGCTGCAAGACACCGGGGAGCTGTTTTTT
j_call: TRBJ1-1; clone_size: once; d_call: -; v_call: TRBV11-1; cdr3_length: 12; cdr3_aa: CASSSRFSGTFF; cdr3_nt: TGTGCCAGCAGCTCCCGGTTCTCGGGTACTTTCTTT
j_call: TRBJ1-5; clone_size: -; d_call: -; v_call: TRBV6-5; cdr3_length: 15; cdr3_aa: CAICSGDSSNQPQHF; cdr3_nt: TGTGCCATTTGTTCGGGGGATAGTAGCAATCAGCCCCAGCATTTT
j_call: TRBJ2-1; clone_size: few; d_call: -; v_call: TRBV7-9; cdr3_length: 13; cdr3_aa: CASSVVRASEQFF; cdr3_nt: TGTGCCAGCAGCGTAGTGAGGGCCTCTGAGCAGTTCTTC
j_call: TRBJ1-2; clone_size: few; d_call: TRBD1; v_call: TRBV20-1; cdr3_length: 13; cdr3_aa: CSARDNRGRGYTF; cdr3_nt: TGCAGTGCTCGCGATAACAGGGGACGGGGCTACACCTTC
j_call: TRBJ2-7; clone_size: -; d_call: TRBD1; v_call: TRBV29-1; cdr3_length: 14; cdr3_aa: CSANVRQGTYEQYF; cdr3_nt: TGCAGCGCTAACGTCCGACAGGGGACCTACGAGCAGTACTTC
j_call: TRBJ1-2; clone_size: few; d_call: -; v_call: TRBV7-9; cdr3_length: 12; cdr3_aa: CASSGLNYGYTF; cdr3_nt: TGTGCCAGCTCTGGGTTAAACTATGGCTACACCTTC
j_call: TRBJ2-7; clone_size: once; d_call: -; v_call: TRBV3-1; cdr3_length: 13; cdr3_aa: CANSLSGAPEQYF; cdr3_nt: TGTGCCAACAGCCTCTCGGGGGCACCCGAGCAGTACTTC
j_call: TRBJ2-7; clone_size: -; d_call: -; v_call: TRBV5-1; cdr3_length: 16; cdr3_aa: CASSPGAGSTLYEQYF; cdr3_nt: TGCGCCAGCAGCCCCGGGGCGGGGAGCACCCTCTACGAGCAGTACTTC
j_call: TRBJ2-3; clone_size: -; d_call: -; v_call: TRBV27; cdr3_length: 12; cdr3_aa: CASRPPGDTQYF; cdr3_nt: TGTGCCAGCAGACCTCCAGGGGATACGCAGTATTTT
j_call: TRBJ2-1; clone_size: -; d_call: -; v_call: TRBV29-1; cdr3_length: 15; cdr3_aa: CSATGGAGGHNEQFF; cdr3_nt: TGCAGCGCAACGGGGGGGGCAGGGGGCCACAATGAGCAGTTCTTC
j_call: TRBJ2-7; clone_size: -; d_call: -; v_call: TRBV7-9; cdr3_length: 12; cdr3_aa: CASSPESHEQYF; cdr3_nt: TGTGCCAGCAGCCCCGAGTCCCACGAGCAGTACTTC
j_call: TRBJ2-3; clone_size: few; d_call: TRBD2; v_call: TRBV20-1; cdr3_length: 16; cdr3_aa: CSARSALGGFADTQYF; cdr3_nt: TGCAGTGCTAGGAGCGCTCTCGGGGGGTTCGCAGATACGCAGTATTTT
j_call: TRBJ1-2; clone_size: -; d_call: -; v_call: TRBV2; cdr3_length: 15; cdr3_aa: CASRDSILANYGYTF; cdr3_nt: TGTGCCAGCAGGGACAGTATCTTAGCTAACTATGGCTACACCTTC
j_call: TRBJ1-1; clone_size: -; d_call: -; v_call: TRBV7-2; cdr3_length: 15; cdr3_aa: CASSLEGGGLTEAFF; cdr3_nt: TGTGCCAGCAGCTTAGAAGGTGGGGGACTCACTGAAGCTTTCTTT
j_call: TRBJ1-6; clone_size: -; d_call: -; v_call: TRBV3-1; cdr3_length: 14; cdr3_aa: CASSYEPGNSPLHF; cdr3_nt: TGTGCCAGCAGCTATGAACCAGGGAATTCACCCCTCCACTTT
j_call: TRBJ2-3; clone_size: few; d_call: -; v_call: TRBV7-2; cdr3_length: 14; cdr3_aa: CASSSDWSTDTQYF; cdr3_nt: TGTGCCAGCAGCTCGGACTGGAGCACAGATACGCAGTATTTT
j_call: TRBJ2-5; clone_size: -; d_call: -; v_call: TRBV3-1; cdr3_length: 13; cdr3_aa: CASSHGPQETQYF; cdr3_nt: TGTGCCAGCAGCCACGGCCCCCAAGAGACCCAGTACTTC
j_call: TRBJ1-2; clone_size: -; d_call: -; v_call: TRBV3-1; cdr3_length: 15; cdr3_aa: CASSHMAGTDYGYTF; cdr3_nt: TGTGCCAGCAGCCACATGGCCGGGACGGACTATGGCTACACCTTC
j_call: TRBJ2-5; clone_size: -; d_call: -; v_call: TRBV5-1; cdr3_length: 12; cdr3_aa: CASSLPTPQQYF; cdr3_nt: TGCGCCAGCAGCCTCCCGACCCCTCAGCAGTACTTC
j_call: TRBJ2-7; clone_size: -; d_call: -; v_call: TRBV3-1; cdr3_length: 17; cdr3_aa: CASSQVNRLRSYNEQYF; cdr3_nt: TGTGCCAGCAGCCAAGTTAATCGACTTCGCTCCTACAATGAGCAGTACTTC